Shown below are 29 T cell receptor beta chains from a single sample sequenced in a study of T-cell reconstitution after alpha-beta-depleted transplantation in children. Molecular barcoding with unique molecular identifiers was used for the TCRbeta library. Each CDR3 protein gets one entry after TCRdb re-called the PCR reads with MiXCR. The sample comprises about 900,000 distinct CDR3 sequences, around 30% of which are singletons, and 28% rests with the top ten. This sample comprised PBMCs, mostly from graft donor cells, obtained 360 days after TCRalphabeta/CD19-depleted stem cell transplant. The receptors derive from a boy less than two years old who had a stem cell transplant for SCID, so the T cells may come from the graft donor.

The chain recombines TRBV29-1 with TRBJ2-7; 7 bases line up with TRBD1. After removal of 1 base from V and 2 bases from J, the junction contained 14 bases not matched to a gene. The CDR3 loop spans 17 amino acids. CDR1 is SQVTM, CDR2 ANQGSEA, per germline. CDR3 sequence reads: CSVEVIEKTGFTYEQYF. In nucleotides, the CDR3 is TGCAGCGTTGAAGTCATAGAAAAGACAGGGTTTACCTACGAGCAGTACTTC.

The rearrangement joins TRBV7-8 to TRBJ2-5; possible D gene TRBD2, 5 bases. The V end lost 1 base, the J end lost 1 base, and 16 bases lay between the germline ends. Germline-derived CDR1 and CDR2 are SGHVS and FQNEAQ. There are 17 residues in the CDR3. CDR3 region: CASSLGRQVPLQETQYF. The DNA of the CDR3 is TGTGCCAGCAGCTTAGGGAGGCAGGTTCCCCTCCAAGAGACCCAGTACTTC.

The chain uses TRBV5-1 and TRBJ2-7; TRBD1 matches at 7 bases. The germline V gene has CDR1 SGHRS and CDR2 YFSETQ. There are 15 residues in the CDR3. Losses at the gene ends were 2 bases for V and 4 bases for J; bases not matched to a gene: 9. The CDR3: CASSLAQGSFYEQYF. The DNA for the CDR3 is TGCGCCAGCAGCTTAGCACAGGGGTCCTTTTACGAGCAGTACTTC.

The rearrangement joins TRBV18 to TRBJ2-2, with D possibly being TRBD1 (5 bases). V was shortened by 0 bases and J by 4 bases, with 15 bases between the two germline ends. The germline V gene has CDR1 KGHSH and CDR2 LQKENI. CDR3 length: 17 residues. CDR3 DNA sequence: TGTGCCAGCTCACCACCGAATGGACACCTAAGCACCGGGGAGCTGTTTTTT. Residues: CASSPPNGHLSTGELFF.

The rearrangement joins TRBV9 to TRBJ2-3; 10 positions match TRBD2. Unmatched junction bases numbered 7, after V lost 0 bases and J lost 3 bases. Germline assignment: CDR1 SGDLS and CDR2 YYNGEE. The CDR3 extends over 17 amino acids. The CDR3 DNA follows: TGTGCCAGCAGCGTAGAATCCAGCGGGGGGGCGACAGATACGCAGTATTTT. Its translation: CASSVESSGGATDTQYF.

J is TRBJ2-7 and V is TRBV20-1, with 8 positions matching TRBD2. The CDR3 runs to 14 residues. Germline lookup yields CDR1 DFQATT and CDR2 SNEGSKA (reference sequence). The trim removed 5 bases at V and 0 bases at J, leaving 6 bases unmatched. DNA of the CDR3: TGCAGTGCTTTGCGGGGGGCCCTCTCCTACGAGCAGTACTTC. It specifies CSALRGALSYEQYF.

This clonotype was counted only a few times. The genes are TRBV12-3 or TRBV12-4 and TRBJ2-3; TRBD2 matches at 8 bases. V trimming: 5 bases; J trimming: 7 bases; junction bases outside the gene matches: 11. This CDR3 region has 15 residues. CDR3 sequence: CASSQRTSQINTQYF. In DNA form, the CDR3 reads TGTGCCAGCAGTCAGAGGACTAGCCAAATAAATACGCAGTATTTT.

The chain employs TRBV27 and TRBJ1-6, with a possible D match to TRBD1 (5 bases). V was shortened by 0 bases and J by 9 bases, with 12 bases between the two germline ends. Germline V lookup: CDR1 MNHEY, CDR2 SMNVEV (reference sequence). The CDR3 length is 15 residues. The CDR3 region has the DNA TGTGCCAGCAGTTTATCGGGGGGTTCGGGTTCACCCCTCCACTTT. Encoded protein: CASSLSGGSGSPLHF.

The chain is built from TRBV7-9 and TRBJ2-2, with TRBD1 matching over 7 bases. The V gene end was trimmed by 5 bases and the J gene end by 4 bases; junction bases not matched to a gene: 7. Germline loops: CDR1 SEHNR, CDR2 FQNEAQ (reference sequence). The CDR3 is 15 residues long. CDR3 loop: CASSRRTGPTGELFF. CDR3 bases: TGTGCCAGCAGCCGAAGGACAGGACCCACCGGGGAGCTGTTTTTT.

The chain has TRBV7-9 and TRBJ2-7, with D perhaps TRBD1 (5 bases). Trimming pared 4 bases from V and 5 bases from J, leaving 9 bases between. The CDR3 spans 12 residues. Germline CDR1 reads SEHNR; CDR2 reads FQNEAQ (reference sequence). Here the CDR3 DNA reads TGTGCCAGCAGCTCCATGGGGCACGAGCAGTACTTC. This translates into CASSSMGHEQYF.

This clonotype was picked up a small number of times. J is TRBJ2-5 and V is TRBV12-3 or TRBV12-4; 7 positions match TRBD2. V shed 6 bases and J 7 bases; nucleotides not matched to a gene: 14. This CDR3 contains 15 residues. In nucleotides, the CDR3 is TGTGCCAGCAGCCCAACAGGACTAGATTTCGGGACCCAGTACTTC. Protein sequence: CASSPTGLDFGTQYF.

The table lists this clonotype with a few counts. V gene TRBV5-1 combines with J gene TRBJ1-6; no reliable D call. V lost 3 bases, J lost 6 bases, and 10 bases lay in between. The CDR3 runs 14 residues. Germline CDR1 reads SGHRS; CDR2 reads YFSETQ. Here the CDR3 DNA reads TGCGCCAGCAGCTACGGACGGTCTAATTCACCCCTCCACTTT. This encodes CASSYGRSNSPLHF. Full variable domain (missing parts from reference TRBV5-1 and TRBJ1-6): KAGVTQTPRYLIKTRGQQVTLSCSPISGHRSVSWYQQTPGQGLQFLFEYFSETQRNKGNFPGRFSGRQFSNSRSEMNVSTLELGDSALYLCASSYGRSNSPLHFGNGTRLTVT.

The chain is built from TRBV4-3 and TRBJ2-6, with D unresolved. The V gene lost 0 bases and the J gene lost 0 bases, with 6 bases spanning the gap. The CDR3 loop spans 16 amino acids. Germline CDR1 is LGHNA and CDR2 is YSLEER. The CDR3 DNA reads TGCGCCAGCAGCCAAGAACCCGGCTCTGGGGCCAACGTCCTGACTTTC. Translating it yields CASSQEPGSGANVLTF.

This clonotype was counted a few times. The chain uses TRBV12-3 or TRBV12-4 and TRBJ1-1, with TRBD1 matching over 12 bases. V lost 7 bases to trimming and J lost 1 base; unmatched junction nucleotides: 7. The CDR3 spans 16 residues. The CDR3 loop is CASNAGTGGRNTEAFF. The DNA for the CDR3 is TGTGCCAGCAACGCCGGGACAGGGGGCAGGAACACTGAAGCTTTCTTT.

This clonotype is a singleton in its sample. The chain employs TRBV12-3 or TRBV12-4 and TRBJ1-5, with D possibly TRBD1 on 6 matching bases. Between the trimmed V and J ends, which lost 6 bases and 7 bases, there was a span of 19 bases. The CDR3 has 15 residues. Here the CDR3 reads CASSLTSGVGQPQHF. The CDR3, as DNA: TGTGCCAGCAGCCTGACCTCAGGGGTGGGCCAGCCCCAGCATTTT.

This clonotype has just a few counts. The CDR3 sequence: CASSATFTGHEQYF. In DNA form, the CDR3 reads TGTGCCAGCAGCGCGACCTTTACAGGGCACGAGCAGTACTTC. The rearrangement links TRBV7-9 to TRBJ2-7; D possibly corresponds to TRBD1 (6 bases). CDR3 length: 14 amino acids. Germline CDR1 is SEHNR and CDR2 is FQNEAQ (reference sequence). The ends were cut back, 5 bases at V and 5 bases at J, with 16 bases in the middle.

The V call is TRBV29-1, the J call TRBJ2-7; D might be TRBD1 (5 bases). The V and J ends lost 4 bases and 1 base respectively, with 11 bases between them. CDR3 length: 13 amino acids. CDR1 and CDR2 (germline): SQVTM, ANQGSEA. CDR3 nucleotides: TGCAGCGTTGCATCGGACACATCCTACGAGCAGTACTTC. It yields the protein CSVASDTSYEQYF.

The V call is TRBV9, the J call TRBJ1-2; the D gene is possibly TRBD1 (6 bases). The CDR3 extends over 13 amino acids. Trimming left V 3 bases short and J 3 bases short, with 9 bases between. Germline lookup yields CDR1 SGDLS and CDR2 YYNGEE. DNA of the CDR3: TGTGCCAGCAGCGAGGGGGGGTACTATGGCTACACCTTC. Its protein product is CASSEGGYYGYTF.

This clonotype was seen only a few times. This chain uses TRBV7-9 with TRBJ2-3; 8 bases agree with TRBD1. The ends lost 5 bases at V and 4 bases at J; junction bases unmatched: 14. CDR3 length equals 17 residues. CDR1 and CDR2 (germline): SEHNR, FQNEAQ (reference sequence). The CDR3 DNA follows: TGTGCCAGCAGCGCCCGACGAAGCCGGGACAGGCCAGATACGCAGTATTTT. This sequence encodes CASSARRSRDRPDTQYF.

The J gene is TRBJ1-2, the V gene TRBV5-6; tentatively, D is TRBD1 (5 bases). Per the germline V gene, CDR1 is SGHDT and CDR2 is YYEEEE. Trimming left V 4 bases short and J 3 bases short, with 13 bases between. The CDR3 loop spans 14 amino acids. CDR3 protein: CASSTAWGDYGYTF. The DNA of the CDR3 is TGTGCCAGCAGCACGGCTTGGGGGGACTATGGCTACACCTTC. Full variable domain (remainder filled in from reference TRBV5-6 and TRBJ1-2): DAGVTQSPTHLIKTRGQQVTLRCSPKSGHDTVSWYQQALGQGPQFIFQYYEEEERQRGNFPDRFSGHQFPNYSSELNVNALLLGDSALYLCASSTAWGDYGYTFGSGTRLTVV.

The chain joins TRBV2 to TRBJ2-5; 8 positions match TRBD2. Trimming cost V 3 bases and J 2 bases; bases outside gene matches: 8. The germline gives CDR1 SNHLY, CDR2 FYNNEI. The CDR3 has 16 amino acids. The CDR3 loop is CASSDPYVAGQETQYF. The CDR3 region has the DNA TGTGCCAGCAGTGATCCCTATGTAGCGGGGCAAGAGACCCAGTACTTC. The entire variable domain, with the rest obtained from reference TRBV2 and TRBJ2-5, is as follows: EPEVTQTPSHQVTQMGQEVILRCVPISNHLYFYWYRQILGQKVEFLVSFYNNEISEKSEIFDDQFSVERPDGSNFTLKIRSTKLEDSAMYFCASSDPYVAGQETQYFGPGTRLLVL.

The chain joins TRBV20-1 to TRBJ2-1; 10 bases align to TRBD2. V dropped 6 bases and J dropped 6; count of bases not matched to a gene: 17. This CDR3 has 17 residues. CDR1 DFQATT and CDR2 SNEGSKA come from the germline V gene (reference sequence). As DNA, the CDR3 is TGCAGTGCCGACAAAAGGCGGCTAGCGGGGGTGTTCAATGAGCAGTTCTTC. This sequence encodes CSADKRRLAGVFNEQFF.

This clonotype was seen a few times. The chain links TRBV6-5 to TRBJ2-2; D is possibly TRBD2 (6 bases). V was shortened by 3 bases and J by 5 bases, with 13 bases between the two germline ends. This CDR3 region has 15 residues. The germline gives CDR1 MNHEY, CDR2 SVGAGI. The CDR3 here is CASSYPRGRTGELFF. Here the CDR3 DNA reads TGTGCCAGCAGTTATCCTCGGGGGAGGACCGGGGAGCTGTTTTTT.

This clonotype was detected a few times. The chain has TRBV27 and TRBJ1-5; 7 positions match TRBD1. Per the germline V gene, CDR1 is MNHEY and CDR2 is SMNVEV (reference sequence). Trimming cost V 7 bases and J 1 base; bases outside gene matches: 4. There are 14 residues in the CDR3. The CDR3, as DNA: TGTGCCAGCAAGGGGGCGGTGAGCAATCAGCCCCAGCATTTT. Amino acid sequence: CASKGAVSNQPQHF.

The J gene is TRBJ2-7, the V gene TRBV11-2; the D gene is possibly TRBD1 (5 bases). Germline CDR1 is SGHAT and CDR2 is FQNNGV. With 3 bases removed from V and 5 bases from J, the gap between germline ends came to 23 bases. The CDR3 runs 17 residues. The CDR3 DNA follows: TGTGCCAGCAGCTTTCCCCCCGCAGGGCTGGGGATGGACGAGCAGTACTTC. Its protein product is CASSFPPAGLGMDEQYF.

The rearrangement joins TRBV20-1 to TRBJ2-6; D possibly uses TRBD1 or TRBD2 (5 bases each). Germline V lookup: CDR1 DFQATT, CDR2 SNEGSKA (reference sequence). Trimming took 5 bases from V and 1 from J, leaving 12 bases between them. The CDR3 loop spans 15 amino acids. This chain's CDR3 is CSALRGVSGANVLTF. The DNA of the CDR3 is TGCAGTGCTCTAAGAGGGGTGTCTGGGGCCAACGTCCTGACTTTC.

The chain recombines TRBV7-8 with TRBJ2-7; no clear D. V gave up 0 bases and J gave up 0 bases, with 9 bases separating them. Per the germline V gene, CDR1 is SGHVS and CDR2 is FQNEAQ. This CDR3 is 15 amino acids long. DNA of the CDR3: TGTGCCAGCAGCTTAGCTATCAGGAGCTCCTACGAGCAGTACTTC. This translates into CASSLAIRSSYEQYF.

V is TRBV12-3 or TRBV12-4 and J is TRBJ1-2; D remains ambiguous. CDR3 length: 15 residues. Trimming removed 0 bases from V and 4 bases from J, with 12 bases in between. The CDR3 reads CASSLAQPGTYGYTF. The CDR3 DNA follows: TGTGCCAGCAGTTTAGCACAACCCGGCACCTATGGCTACACCTTC.

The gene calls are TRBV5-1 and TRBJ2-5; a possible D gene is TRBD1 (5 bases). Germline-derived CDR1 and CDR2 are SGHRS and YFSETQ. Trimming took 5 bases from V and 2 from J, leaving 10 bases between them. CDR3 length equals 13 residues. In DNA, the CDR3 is TGCGCCAGCAGTAAGGGGAAACAAGAGACCCAGTACTTC. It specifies CASSKGKQETQYF.